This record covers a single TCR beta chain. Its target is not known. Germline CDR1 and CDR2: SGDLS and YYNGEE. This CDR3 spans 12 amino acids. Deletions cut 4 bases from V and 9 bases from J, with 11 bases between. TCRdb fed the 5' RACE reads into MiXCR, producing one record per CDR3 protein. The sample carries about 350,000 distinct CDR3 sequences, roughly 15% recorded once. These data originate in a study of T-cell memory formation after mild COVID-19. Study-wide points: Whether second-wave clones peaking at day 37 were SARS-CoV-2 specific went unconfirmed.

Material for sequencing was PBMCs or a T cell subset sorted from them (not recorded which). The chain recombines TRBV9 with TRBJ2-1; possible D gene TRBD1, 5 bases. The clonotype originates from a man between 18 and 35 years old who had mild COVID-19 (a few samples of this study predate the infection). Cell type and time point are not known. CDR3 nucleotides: TGTGCCAGCAGCAACAGGCAAAGTGAGCAGTTCTTC. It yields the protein CASSNRQSEQFF.